This record covers a single TCR beta chain. Either two negative PCRs, clearance, or symptom resolution qualified Cohort 3 donors as recovered. The data are from a study of blood T cell repertoires in COVID-19. At the level of the study: The United States, Italy and Spain supplied acute and convalescent COVID-19 samples. Sources were T cells, B-cell-depleted T cells, or PBMCs; the material itself was cDNA or gDNA.

In the study's own analysis: Scientists estimated how many nucleated cells there were by amplifying reference gene primers. The protocol was immunoSEQ multiplex PCR, while the TCRdb copy is restricted to in-frame clones and leaves out a portion. The V and J calls and clone size were taken over from that table, and D and trimming were inferred from the DNA. The sample comprises approximately 170,000 clones, 89% of which are singletons, and less than 0.85% rests with the top ten. The CDR3 length is 14 residues. Germline CDR1 is SGHRS and CDR2 is YFSETQ. V lost 4 bases, J lost 5 bases, and 3 bases stayed unmatched.

The TCR sequence derives from a woman between 18 and 30 years old who had recovered from COVID-19. The rearrangement links TRBV5-1 to TRBJ1-4; 9 nucleotides align to TRBD1. The sample consisted of PBMCs or T cells enriched from blood (not recorded which). The DNA of the CDR3 is TGCGCCAGCAGCGGGACAGGGCGAAATGAAAAACTGTTTTTT. Protein: CASSGTGRNEKLFF.